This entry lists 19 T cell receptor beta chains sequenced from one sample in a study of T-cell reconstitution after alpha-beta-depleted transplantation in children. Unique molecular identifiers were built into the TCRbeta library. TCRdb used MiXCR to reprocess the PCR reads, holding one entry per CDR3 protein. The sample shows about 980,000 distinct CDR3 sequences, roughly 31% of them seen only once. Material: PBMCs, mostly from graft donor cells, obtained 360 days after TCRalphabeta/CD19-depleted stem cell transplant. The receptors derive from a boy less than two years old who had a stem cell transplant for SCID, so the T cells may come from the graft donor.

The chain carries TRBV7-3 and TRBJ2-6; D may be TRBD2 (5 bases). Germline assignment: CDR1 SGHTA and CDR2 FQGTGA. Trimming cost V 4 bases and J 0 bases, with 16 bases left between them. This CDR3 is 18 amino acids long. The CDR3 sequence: CASSSSRGPRSGANVLTF. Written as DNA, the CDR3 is TGTGCCAGCAGCTCGAGTCGAGGGCCCCGCTCTGGGGCCAACGTCCTGACTTTC. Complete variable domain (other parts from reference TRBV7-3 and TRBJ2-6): GAGVSQTPSNKVTEKGKYVELRCDPISGHTALYWYRQSLGQGPEFLIYFQGTGAADDSGLPNDRFFAVRPEGSVSTLKIQRTERGDSAVYLCASSSSRGPRSGANVLTFGAGSRLTVL.

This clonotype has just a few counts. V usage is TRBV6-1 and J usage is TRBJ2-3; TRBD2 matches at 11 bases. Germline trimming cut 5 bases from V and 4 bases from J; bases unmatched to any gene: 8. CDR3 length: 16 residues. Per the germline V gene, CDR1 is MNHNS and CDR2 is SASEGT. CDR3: CASSRLAGGPADTQYF. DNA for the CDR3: TGTGCCAGCAGTAGATTAGCGGGGGGGCCCGCAGATACGCAGTATTTT.

The CDR3 reads CASGMGLVSYEQYF. CDR3 sequence (DNA): TGTGCCAGCGGAATGGGCCTTGTTTCTTACGAGCAGTACTTC. V usage is TRBV6-1 and J usage is TRBJ2-7; D call uncertain. The germline V gene encodes CDR1 MNHNS and CDR2 SASEGT. The V and J ends lost 8 bases and 4 bases respectively, with 18 bases between them. The CDR3 runs 14 residues.

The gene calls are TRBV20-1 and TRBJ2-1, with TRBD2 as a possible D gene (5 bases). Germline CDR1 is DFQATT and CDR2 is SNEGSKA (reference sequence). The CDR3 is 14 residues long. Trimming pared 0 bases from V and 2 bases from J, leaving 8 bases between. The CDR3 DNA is TGCAGTGCTAGAGAAACTAGAACCTACAATGAGCAGTTCTTC. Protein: CSARETRTYNEQFF.

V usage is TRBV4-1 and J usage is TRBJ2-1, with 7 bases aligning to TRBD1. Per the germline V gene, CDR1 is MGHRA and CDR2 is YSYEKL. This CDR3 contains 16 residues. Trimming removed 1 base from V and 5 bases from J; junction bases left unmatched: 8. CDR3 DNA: TGCGCCAGCAGCCAAGCTGGACAGGACCCTAACAATGAGCAGTTCTTC. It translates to CASSQAGQDPNNEQFF.

The CDR3, as DNA: TGCGCCAGCAGCCAAGCCTTTAGCGGGGGGGCCTACGAGCAGTACTTC. This translates into CASSQAFSGGAYEQYF. The genes are TRBV4-3 and TRBJ2-7; 11 positions agree with TRBD2. Germline assignment: CDR1 LGHNA and CDR2 YSLEER. There are 16 residues in the CDR3. The V segment lost 1 base and the J segment 2 bases; nucleotides outside the gene matches: 4.

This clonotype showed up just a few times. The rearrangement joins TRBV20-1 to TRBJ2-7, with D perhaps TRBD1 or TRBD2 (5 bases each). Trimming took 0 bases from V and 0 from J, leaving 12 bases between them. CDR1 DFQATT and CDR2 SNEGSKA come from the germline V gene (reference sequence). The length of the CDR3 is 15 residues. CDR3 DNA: TGCAGTGCTAGAGATCTAGCCAGGGCCTCCTACGAGCAGTACTTC. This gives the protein CSARDLARASYEQYF.

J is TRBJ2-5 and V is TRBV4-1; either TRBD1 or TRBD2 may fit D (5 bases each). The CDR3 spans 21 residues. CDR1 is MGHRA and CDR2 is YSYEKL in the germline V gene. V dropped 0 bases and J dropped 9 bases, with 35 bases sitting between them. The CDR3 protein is CASSQEGEGSLLPRPGGAQYF. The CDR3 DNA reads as TGCGCCAGCAGCCAAGAGGGGGAAGGGTCGCTCCTCCCACGTCCCGGTGGGGCCCAGTACTTC.

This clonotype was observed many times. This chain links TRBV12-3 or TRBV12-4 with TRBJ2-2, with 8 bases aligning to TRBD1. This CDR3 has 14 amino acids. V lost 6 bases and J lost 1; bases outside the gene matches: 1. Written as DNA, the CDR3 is TGTGCCAGCAGGGACAGGGAGAACACCGGGGAGCTGTTTTTT. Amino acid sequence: CASRDRENTGELFF.

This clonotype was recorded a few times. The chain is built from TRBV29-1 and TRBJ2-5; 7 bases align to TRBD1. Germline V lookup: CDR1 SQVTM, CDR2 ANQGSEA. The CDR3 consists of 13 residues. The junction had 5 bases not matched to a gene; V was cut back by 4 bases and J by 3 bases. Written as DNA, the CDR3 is TGCAGCGTTGCGGGACAGTCCAAAGAGACCCAGTACTTC. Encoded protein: CSVAGQSKETQYF.

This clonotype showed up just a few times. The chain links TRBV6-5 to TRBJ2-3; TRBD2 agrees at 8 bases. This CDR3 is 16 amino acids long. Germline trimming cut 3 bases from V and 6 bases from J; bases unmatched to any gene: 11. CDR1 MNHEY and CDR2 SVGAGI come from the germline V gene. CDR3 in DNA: TGTGCCAGCAGTTATACACCCCCCGGGGGGGCGGATACGCAGTATTTT. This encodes CASSYTPPGGADTQYF.

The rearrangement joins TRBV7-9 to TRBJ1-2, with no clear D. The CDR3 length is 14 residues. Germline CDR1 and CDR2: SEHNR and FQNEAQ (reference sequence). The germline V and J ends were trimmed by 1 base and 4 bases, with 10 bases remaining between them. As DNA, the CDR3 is TGTGCCAGCAGCTTAGGGGCGGCCTTCTATGGCTACACCTTC. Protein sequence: CASSLGAAFYGYTF.

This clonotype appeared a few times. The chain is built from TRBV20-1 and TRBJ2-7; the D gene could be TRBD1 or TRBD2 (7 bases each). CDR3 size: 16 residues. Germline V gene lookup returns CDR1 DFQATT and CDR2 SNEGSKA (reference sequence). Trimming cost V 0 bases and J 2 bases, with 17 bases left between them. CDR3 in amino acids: CSARDPGGERAYEQYF. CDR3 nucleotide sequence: TGCAGTGCTAGAGATCCAGGGGGGGAAAGGGCCTACGAGCAGTACTTC.

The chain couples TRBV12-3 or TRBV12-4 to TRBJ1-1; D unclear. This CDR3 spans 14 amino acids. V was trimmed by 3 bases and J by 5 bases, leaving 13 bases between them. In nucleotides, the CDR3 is TGTGCCAGCAGTTTTGGTGAAGAAGGAACTGAAGCTTTCTTT. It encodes CASSFGEEGTEAFF.

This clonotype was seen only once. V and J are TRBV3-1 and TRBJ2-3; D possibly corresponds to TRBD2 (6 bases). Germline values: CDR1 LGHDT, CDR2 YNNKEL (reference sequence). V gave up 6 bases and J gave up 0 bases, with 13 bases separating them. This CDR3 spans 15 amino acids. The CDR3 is CASSPGLISTDTQYF. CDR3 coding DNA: TGTGCCAGCAGTCCTGGACTAATCAGCACAGATACGCAGTATTTT.

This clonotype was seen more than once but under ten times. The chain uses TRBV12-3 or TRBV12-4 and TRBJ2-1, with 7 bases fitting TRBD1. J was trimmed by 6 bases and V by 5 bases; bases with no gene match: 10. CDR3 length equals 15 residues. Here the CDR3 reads CASSLGQEGLNEQFF. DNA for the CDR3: TGTGCCAGCAGTCTCGGACAGGAAGGGCTCAATGAGCAGTTCTTC.

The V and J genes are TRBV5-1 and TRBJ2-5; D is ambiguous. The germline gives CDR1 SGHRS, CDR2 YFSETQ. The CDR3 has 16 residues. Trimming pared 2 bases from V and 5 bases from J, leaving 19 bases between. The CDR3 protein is CASSFSPGRKVETQYF. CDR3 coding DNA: TGCGCCAGCAGCTTTTCGCCGGGCAGGAAAGTGGAGACCCAGTACTTC.

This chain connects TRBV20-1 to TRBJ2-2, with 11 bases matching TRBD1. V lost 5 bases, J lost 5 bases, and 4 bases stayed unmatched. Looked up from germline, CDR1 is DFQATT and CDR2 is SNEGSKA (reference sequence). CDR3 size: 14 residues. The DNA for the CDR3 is TGCAGTGCTCCCGGGACAGGGGGAACCGGGGAGCTGTTTTTT. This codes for CSAPGTGGTGELFF.

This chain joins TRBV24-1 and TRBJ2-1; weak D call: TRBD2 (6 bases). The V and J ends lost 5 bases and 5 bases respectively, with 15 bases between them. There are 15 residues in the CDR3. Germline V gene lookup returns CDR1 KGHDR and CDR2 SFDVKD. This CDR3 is CATSATTGGDNEQFF. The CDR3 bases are TGTGCCACCAGTGCAACAACGGGCGGGGACAATGAGCAGTTCTTC.